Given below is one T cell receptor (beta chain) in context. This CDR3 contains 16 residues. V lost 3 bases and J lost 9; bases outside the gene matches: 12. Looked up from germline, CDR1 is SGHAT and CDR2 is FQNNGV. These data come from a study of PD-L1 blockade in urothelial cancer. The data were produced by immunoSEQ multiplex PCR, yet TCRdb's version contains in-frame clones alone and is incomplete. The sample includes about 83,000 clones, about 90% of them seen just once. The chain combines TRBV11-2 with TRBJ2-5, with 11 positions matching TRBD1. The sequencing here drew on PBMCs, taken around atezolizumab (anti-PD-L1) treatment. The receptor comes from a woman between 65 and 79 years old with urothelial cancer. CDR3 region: CASSLYWTGGTQAQYF. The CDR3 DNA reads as TGTGCCAGCAGCTTGTATTGGACAGGGGGCACTCAGGCCCAGTACTTC. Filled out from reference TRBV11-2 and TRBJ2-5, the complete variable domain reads EAGVAQSPRYKIIEKRQSVAFWCNPISGHATLYWYQQILGQGPKLLIQFQNNGVVDDSQLPKDRFSAERLKGVDSTLKIQPAKLEDSAVYLCASSLYWTGGTQAQYFGPGTRLLVL.